This T cell receptor (beta chain) was captured in a study of cytomegalovirus exposure and HLA in healthy donors. With 11 bases removed from V and 8 bases from J, the gap between germline ends came to 18 bases. Germline V gene lookup returns CDR1 SNHLY and CDR2 FYNNEI. The length of the CDR3 is 13 residues. Primers for the PCR totalled 60 Vbeta and 13 Jbeta. Only in-frame clones appear in the TCRdb table, and some are missing; sequencing was by immunoSEQ multiplex PCR. The repertoire has some 94,000 clones, just under 70% of them found once; the top ten carry more than 2.5%. This clone was detected only a few times.

The V call is TRBV2, the J call TRBJ2-2; D perhaps matches TRBD2 (6 bases). The source is a man aged 50 to 59 in good health and CMV-seronegative. Sample: PBMCs. The CDR3 reads CAAAGSAQGELFF. For the CDR3, the DNA is TGTGCCGCAGCGGGTAGCGCCCAGGGGGAGCTGTTTTTT. Full variable domain (remainder filled in from reference TRBV2 and TRBJ2-2): EPEVTQTPSHQVTQMGQEVILRCVPISNHLYFYWYRQILGQKVEFLVSFYNNEISEKSEIFDDQFSVERPDGSNFTLKIRSTKLEDSAMYFCAAAGSAQGELFFGEGSRLTVL.